This TCR beta chain was identified in a study of blood T cell repertoires in COVID-19. Whole-study context: The samples span acute and convalescent COVID-19 from the United States, Italy and Spain. T cells, B-cell-depleted T cells, or PBMCs supplied cDNA or gDNA.

In the authors' workflow: Researchers report that nucleated cell counts were estimated from reference gene primer amplification. The assay was immunoSEQ multiplex PCR, and TCRdb's table has in-frame clones only and misses some. V and J calls and clone size are copied from that table; D and trimming were computed from the DNA. Found here are around 95,000 clones, about 77% of them singletons; the top ten hold 31%. Germline V gene data show CDR1 as LNHNV and CDR2 as YYDKDF (reference sequence). The V and J ends lost 8 bases and 5 bases respectively, with 6 bases between them. The CDR3 runs 11 residues.

The chain carries TRBV15 and TRBJ2-2, with D possibly matching TRBD2 (6 bases). The specimen sequenced was peripheral blood. The clonotype was recovered from an older man with active or convalescent COVID-19. The CDR3 sequence: CATGRTGELFF. The DNA for the CDR3 is TGTGCCACCGGGAGGACCGGGGAGCTGTTTTTT. Full variable domain (remainder filled in from reference TRBV15 and TRBJ2-2): DAMVIQNPRYQVTQFGKPVTLSCSQTLNHNVMYWYQQKSSQAPKLLFHYYDKDFNNEADTPDNFQSRRPNTSFCFLDIRSPGLGDTAMYLCATGRTGELFFGEGSRLTVL.